This T cell receptor (beta chain) originates from a study of cytomegalovirus exposure and HLA in healthy donors. Donors were nominally healthy when sampled, though unrecorded immune exposures were likely. PCR amplification relied on 60 Vbeta primers (plus 13 Jbeta primers). Libraries were prepared by immunoSEQ multiplex PCR; TCRdb keeps only in-frame clonotypes and omits some of them. The data hold around 140,000 clones, with just under 75% observed a single time. This clone showed up just a few times. The sample taken for sequencing was PBMCs. The source is a young woman in good health and CMV-seronegative.

CDR3 DNA sequence: TGTGCCTGGGAAGGTAGCGGGGGCCAGGGGACCCAGTACTTC. Protein product: CAWEGSGGQGTQYF. V and J are TRBV30 and TRBJ2-5, with TRBD2 matching 9 bases. Germline loops: CDR1 GTSNPN, CDR2 SVGIG (reference sequence). This CDR3 contains 14 residues. The V gene end was trimmed by 5 bases and the J gene end by 7 bases; junction bases not matched to a gene: 11.